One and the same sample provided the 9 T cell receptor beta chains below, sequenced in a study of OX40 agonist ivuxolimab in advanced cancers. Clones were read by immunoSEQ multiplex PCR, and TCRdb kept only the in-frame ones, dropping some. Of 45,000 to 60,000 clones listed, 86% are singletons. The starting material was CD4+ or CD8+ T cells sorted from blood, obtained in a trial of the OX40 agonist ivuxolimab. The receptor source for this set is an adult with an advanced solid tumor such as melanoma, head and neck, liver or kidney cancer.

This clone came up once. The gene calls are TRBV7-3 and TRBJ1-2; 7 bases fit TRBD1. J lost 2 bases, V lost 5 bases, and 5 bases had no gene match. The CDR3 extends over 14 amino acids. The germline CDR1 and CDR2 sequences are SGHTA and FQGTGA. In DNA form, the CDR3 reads TGTGCCAGCAGCCCTACGACAGGGAACTATGGCTACACCTTC. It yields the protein CASSPTTGNYGYTF.

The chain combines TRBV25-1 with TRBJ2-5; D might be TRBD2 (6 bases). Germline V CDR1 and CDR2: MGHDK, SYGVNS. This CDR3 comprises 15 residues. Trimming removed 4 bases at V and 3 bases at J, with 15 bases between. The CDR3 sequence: CASSVWGVVEETQYF. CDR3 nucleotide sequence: TGTGCCAGCAGTGTTTGGGGGGTAGTAGAAGAGACCCAGTACTTC.

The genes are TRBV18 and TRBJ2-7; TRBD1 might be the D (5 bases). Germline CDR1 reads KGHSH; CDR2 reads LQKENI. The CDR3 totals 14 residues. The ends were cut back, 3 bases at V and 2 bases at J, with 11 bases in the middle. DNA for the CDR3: TGTGCCAGCTCACCGACAGACAAGCCCTACGAGCAGTACTTC. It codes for CASSPTDKPYEQYF.

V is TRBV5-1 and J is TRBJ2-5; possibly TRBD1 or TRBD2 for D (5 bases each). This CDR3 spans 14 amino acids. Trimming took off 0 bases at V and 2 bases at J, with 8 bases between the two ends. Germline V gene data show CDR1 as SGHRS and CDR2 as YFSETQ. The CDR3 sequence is CASSLGGSQETQYF. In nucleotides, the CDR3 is TGCGCCAGCAGCTTGGGGGGGTCGCAAGAGACCCAGTACTTC.

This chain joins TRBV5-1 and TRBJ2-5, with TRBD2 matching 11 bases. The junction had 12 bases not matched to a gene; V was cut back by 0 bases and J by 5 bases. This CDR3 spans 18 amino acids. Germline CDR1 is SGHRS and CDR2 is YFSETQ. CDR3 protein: CASSLGLETSGAWETQYF. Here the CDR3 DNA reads TGCGCCAGCAGCTTGGGTTTAGAGACTAGCGGGGCATGGGAGACCCAGTACTTC.

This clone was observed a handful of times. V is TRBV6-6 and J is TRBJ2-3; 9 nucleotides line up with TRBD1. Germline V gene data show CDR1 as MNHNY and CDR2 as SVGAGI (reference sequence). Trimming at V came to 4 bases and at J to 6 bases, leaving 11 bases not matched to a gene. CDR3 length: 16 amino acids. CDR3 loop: CASSSLTGGAGDTQYF. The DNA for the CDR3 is TGTGCCAGCAGTTCCCTCACAGGGGGCGCCGGGGATACGCAGTATTTT.

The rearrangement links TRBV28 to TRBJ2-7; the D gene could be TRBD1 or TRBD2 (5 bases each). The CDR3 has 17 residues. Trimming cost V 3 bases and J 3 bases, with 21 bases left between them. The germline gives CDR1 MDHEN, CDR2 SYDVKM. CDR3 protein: CASSFVSGTFAHYEQYF. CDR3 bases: TGTGCCAGCAGTTTCGTTAGTGGGACCTTTGCACACTACGAGCAGTACTTC.

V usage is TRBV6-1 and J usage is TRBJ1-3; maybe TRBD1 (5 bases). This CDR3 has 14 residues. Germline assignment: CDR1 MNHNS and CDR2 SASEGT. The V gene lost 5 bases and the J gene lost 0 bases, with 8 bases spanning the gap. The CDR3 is CASSQQASGNTIYF. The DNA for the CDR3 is TGTGCCAGCAGTCAACAGGCCTCTGGAAACACCATATATTTT.

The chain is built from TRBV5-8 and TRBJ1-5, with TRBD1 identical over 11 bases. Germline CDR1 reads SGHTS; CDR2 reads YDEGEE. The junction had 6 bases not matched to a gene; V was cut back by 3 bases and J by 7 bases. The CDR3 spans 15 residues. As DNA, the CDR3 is TGTGCCAGCAGCTGGGGACAGGGGGTAGGGCAGCCCCAGCATTTT. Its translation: CASSWGQGVGQPQHF.